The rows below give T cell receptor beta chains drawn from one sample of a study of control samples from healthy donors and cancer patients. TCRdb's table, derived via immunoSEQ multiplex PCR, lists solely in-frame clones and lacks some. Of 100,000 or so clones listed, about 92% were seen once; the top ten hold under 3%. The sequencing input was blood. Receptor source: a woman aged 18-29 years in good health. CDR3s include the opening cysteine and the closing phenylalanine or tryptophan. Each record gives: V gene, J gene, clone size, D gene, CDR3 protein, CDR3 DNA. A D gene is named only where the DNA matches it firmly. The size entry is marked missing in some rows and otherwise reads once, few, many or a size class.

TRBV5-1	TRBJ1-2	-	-	CASSLAGESNYGYTF	TGCGCCAGCAGCTTGGCCGGGGAGTCTAACTATGGCTACACCTTC
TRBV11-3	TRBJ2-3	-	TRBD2	CASSPGLAGAWTDTQYF	TGTGCCAGCAGCCCGGGACTAGCGGGAGCCTGGACAGATACGCAGTATTTT
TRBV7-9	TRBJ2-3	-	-	CASSEASGSTDTQYF	TGTGCCAGCAGCGAGGCCAGCGGGAGCACAGATACGCAGTATTTT
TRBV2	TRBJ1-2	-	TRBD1	CASSVTGGAGGYTF	TGTGCCAGCAGTGTTACAGGGGGCGCAGGTGGCTACACCTTC
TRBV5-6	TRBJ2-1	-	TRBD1	CASSWTGQRYNEQFF	TGTGCCAGCAGCTGGACGGGACAGCGATACAATGAGCAGTTCTTC
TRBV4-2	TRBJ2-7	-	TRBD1	CASSLNRGAGYEQYF	TGTGCCAGCAGCCTAAACAGGGGGGCCGGCTACGAGCAGTACTTC
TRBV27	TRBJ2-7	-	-	CASSFKREGYEQYF	TGTGCCAGCAGTTTCAAGCGAGAGGGGTACGAGCAGTACTTC
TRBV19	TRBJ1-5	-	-	CASSIKAGGNQPQHF	TGTGCCAGTAGTATCAAGGCAGGGGGCAATCAGCCCCAGCATTTT
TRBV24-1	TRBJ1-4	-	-	CATSEGVKPLFF	TGTGCCACCAGTGAAGGGGTGAAGCCCTTGTTTTTT
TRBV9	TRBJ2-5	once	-	CASSVSRRVAGETQYF	TGTGCCAGCAGCGTATCACGGCGGGTAGCTGGGGAGACCCAGTACTTC
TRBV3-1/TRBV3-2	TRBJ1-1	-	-	CASSQVSGSGTNTEAFF	TGTGCCAGCAGCCAAGTAAGCGGGAGCGGCACGAACACTGAAGCTTTCTTT
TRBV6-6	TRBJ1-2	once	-	CASSYKPDGYGYTF	TGTGCCAGCAGTTATAAACCGGACGGTTATGGCTACACCTTC
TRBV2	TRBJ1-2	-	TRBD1	CASSSGGWGYTF	TGTGCCAGCAGTTCAGGGGGATGGGGCTACACCTTC
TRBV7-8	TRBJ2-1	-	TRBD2	CASSWGGFTNEQFF	TGTGCCAGCAGCTGGGGGGGGTTTACTAATGAGCAGTTCTTC
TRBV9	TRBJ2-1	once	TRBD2	CASSAGEGLAGVNEQFF	TGTGCCAGCAGCGCCGGGGAAGGACTAGCGGGAGTCAATGAGCAGTTCTTC
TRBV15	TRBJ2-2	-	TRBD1	CATSRDRANTGELFF	TGTGCCACCAGCCGAGACAGGGCTAACACCGGGGAGCTGTTTTTT
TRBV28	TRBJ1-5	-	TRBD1	CASSTTGTGGRHQPQHF	TGTGCCAGCAGTACCACCGGGACAGGGGGCCGGCATCAGCCCCAGCATTTT